The T cell receptor (beta chain) under discussion was sequenced for a study of T cells in localized non-small cell lung cancer. Study-level points and caveats: A median of 57 clones ranked among the top 100 in tumor appeared in adjacent lung. Longer survival (overall) was linked to higher T cell density in blood. Tumor trailed uninvolved adjacent lung in T cell clonality, which peaked there.

This CDR3 has 15 residues. Germline V CDR1 and CDR2: GTSNPN, SVGIG (reference sequence). Profiling relied on immunoSEQ multiplex PCR, and the TCRdb table lists in-frame clones only, not all of them. The table records fewer than 20,000 clones, around 84% of them present only once. Regarding this clone: Its antigen is unidentified. The conserved phenylalanine or tryptophan is not found at the CDR3 terminus, so this likely reflects a read error.

The rearrangement joins TRBV30 to TRBJ2-3; TRBD2 might be the D (5 bases). The origin of this receptor is a male donor aged 60 or over with stage I lung adenocarcinoma. The material sequenced was peripheral blood, taken before any cancer treatment. The DNA for the CDR3 is TGTGCTTGCAGTGTCGGGGAGAAGGACACAGATACGCAGTATTCT. Amino acids: CACSVGEKDTDTQYS.